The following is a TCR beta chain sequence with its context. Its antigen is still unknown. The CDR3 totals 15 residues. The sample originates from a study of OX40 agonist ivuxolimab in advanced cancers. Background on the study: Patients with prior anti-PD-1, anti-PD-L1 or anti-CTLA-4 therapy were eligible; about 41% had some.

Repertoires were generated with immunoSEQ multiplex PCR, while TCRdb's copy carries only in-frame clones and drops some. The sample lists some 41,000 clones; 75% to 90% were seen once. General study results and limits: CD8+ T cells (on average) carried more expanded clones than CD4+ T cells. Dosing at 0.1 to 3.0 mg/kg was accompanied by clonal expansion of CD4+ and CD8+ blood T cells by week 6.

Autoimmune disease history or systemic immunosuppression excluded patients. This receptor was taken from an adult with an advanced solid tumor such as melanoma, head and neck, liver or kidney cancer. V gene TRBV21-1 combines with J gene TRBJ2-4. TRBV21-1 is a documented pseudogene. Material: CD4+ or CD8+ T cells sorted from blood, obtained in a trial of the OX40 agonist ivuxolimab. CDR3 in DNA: TGTGCCAGCAGCAAAGAGGCAGGCGGTCGAAACATTCAGTACTTC. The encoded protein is CASSKEAGGRNIQYF.